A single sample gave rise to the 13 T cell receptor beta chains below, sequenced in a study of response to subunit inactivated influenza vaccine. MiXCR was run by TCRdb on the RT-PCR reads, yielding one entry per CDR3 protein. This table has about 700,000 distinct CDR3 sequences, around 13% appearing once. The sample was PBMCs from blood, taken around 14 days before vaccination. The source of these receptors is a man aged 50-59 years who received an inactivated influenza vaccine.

As DNA, the CDR3 is TGTGCCAGCAGTTTATTGCAGGGATTCGAGCAGTACTTC. This gives the protein CASSLLQGFEQYF. The V gene is TRBV28, the J gene TRBJ2-7; maybe TRBD1 (5 bases). Looked up from germline, CDR1 is MDHEN and CDR2 is SYDVKM. The V end lost 1 base, the J end lost 6 bases, and 10 bases lay between the germline ends. The CDR3 contains 13 residues. Full variable domain (remainder filled in from reference TRBV28 and TRBJ2-7): DVKVTQSSRYLVKRTGEKVFLECVQDMDHENMFWYRQDPGLGLRLIYFSYDVKMKEKGDIPEGYSVSREKKERFSLILESASTNQTSMYLCASSLLQGFEQYFGPGTRLTVT.

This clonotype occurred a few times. CDR3 nucleotides: TGTGCCAGCAGTTTTGAGGGCGGCGGGAGGGCCCGGAATGAGCAGTTCTTC. This translates into CASSFEGGGRARNEQFF. The chain carries TRBV28 and TRBJ2-1, with 9 bases matching TRBD2. J was trimmed by 7 bases and V by 3 bases; bases with no gene match: 13. The CDR3 extends over 17 amino acids. Germline V gene data show CDR1 as MDHEN and CDR2 as SYDVKM.

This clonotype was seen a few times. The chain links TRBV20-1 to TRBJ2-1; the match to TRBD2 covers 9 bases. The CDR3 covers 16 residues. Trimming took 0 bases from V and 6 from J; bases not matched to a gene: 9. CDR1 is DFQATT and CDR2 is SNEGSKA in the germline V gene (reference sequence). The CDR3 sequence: CSAREVSGRSINEQFF. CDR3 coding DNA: TGCAGTGCTAGAGAAGTTAGCGGGAGATCGATCAATGAGCAGTTCTTC.

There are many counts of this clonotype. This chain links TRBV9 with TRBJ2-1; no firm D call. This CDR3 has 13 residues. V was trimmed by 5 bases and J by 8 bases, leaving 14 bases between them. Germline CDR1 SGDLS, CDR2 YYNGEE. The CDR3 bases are TGTGCCAGCAGTAATTTGCTGGGCCATGAGCAGTTCTTC. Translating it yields CASSNLLGHEQFF.

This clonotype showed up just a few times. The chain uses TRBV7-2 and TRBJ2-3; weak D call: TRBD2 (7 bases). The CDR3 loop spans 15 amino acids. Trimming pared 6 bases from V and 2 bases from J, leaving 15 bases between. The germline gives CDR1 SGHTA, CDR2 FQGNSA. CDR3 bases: TGTGCCAGCAGGCCACGGCGGGGGCCCACAGATACGCAGTATTTT. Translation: CASRPRRGPTDTQYF.

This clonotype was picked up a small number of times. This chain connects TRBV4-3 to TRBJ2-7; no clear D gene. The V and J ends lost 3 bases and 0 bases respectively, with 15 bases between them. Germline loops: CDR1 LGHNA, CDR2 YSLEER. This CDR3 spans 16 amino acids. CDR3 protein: CASSQASTALSYEQYF. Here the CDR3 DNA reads TGCGCCAGCAGCCAGGCCTCTACGGCCCTCTCCTACGAGCAGTACTTC.

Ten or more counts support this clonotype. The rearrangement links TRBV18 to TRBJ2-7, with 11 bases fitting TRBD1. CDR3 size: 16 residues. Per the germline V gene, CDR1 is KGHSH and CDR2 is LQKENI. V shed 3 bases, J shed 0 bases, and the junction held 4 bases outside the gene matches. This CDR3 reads CASSPGTGGSSYEQYF. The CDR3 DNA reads TGTGCCAGCTCACCCGGGACAGGGGGAAGCTCCTACGAGCAGTACTTC.

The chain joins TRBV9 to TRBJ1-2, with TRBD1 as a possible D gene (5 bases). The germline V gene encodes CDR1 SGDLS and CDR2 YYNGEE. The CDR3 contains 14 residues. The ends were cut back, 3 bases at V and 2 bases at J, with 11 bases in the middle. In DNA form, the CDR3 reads TGTGCCAGCAGCGCCGGGACTCAGAACTATGGCTACACCTTC. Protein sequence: CASSAGTQNYGYTF.

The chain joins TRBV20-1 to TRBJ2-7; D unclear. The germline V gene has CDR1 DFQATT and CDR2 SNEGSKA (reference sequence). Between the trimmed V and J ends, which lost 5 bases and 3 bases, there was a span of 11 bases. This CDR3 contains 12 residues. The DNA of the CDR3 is TGCAGTGCTTCTCAAGAGCTCTACGAGCAGTACTTC. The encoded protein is CSASQELYEQYF.

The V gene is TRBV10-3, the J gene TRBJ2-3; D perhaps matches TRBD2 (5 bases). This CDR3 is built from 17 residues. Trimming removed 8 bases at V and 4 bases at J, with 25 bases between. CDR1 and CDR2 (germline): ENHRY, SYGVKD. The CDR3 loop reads CAISLATLDVGADTQYF. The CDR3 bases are TGTGCCATCTCGCTAGCTACTTTAGATGTCGGGGCAGATACGCAGTATTTT.

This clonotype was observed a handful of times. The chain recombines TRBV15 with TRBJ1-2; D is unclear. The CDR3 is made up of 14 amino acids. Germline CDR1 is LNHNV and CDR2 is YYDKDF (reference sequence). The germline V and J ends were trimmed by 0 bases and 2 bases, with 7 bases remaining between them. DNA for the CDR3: TGTGCCACCAGCAGAGAGGGCAGAAACTATGGCTACACCTTC. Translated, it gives CATSREGRNYGYTF.

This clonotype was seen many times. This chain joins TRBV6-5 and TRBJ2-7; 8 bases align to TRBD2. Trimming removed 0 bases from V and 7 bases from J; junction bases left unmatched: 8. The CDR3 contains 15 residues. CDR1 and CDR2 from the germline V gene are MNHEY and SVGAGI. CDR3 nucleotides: TGTGCCAGCAGTTACTCGTTGGGGCTAGCGGGTGAGCAGTACTTC. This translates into CASSYSLGLAGEQYF.

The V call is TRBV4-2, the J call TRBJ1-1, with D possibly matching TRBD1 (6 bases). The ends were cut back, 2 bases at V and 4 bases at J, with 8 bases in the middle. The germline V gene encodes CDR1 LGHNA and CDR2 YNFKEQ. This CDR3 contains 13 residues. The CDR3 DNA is TGTGCCAGCAGCCAACTACAGGGCACTGAAGCTTTCTTT. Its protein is CASSQLQGTEAFF.